This TCR beta chain is drawn from a study of early T cells in non-severe SARS-CoV-2 infection. Study-wide results and caveats: VDJdb-based matching was biased toward anti-spike CD8 responses and missed private and CD4 specificities.

On this clonotype: Its specificity is unknown.

V lost 5 bases and J lost 7, with 21 bases in between. The CDR3 extends over 16 amino acids. CDR1 SGHVS and CDR2 FQNEAQ come from the germline V gene. Molecules of cDNA were individually given unique molecular identifiers that were attached to them. TCRdb recomputed calls from the 5' RACE reads with MiXCR, one row per CDR3 protein. Among tens of thousands of distinct CDR3 sequences listed, more than 12% were seen once. Sequencing used whole blood. The sequence was collected from an adult who was a healthcare worker with PCR-confirmed SARS-CoV-2 infection or an uninfected control (not recorded which). This chain links TRBV7-8 with TRBJ1-5, with D possibly matching TRBD1 (5 bases). In DNA form, the CDR3 reads TGTGCCAGCAGCCGCCGTCAGGGTAAAAATTACCAGCCCCAGCATTTT. Protein product: CASSRRQGKNYQPQHF.